The text below deals with one TCR beta chain. The CDR3 length is 17 residues. The germline V and J ends were trimmed by 5 bases and 4 bases, with 23 bases remaining between them. Germline lookup yields CDR1 SGHTA and CDR2 FQGNSA. MiXCR was run by TCRdb on the 5' RACE reads, yielding one entry per CDR3 protein. Of 300,000 to 400,000 distinct CDR3 sequences in the sample, about 16% were seen once. This sample is part of a study of T-cell memory formation after mild COVID-19. The chain is built from TRBV7-2 and TRBJ2-5, with D tentatively TRBD2 (7 bases). The TCR originated in a man between 18 and 29 years old who had mild COVID-19 (a few samples of this study predate the infection). Cell type and time point are not known. The sequenced material came from PBMCs or a T cell subset sorted from them (not recorded which). In DNA, the CDR3 is TGTGCCAGCAGCCCAACCTTTGGGGGGGGCAGTAGAGAGACCCAGTACTTC. The encoded protein is CASSPTFGGGSRETQYF.